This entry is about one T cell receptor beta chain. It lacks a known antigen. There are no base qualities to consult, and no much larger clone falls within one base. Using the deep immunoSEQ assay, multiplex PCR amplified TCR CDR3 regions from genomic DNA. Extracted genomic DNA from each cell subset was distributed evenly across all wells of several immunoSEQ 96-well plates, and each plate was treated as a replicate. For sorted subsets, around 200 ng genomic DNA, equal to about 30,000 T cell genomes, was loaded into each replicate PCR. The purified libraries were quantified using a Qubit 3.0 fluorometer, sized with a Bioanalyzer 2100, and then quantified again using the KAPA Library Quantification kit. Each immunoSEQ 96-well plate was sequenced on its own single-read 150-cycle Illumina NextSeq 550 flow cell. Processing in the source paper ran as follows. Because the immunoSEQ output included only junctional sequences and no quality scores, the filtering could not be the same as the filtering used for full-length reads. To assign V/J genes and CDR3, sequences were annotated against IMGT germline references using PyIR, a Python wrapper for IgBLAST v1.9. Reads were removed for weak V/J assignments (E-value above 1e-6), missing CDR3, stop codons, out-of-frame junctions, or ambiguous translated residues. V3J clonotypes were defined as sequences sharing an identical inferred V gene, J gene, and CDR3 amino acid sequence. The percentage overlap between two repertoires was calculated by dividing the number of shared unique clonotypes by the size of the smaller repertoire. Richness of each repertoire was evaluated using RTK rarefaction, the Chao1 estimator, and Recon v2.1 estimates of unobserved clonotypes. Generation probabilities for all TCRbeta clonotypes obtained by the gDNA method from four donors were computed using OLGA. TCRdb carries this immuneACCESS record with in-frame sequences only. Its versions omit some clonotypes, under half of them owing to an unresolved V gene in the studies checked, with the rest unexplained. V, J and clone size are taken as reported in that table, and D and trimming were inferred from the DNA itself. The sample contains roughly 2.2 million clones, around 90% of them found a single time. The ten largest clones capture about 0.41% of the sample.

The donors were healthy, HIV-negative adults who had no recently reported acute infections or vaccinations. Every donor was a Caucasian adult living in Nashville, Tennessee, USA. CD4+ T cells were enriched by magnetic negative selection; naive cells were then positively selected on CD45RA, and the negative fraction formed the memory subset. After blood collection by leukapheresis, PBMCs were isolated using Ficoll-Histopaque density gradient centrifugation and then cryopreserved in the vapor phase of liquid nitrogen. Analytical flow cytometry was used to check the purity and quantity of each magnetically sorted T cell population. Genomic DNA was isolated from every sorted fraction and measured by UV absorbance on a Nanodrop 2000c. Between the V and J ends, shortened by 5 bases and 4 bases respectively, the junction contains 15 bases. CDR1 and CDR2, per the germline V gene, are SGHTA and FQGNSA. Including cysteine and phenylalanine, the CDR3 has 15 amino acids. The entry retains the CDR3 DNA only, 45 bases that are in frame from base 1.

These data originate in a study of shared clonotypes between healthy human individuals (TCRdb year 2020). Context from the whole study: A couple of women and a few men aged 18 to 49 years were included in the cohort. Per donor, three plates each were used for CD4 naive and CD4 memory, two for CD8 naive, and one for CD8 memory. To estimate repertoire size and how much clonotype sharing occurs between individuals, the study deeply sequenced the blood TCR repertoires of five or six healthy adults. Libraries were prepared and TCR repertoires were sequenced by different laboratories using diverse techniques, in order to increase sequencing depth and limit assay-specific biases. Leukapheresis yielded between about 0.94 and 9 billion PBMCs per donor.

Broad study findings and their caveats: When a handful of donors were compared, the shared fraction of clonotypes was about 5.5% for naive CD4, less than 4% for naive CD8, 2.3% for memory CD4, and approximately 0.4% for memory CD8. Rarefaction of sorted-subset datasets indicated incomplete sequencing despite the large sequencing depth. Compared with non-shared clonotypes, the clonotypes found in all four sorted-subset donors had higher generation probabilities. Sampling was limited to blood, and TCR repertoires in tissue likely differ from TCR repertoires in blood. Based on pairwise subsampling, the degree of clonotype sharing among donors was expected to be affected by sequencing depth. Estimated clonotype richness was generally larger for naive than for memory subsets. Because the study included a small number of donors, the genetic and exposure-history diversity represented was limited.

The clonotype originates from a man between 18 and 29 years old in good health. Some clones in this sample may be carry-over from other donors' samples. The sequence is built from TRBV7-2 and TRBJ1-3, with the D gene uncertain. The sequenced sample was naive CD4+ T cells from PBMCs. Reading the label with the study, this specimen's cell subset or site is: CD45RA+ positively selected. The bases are TGTGCCAGCAGCCCCAATAGAGCCTTGGGAAACACCATATATTTT. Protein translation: CASSPNRALGNTIYF.